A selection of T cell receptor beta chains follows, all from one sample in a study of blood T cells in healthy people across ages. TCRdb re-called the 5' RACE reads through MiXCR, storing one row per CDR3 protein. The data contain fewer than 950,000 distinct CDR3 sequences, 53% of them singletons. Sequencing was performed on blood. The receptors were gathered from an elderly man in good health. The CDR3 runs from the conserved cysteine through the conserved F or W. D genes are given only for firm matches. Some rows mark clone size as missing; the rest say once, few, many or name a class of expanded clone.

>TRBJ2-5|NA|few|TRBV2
CASRASVAETQYF
TGTGCCAGCAGGGCCTCAGTGGCGGAGACCCAGTACTTC
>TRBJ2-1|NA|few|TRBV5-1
CASSPPPGGRSYNEQFF
TGCGCCAGCAGCCCGCCGCCCGGGGGCCGCTCCTACAATGAGCAGTTCTTC
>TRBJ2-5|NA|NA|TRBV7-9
CASRPLGTQYF
TGTGCCAGCAGACCCCTCGGGACCCAGTACTTC
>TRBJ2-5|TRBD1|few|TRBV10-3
CAIRGDREGETQYF
TGTGCCATCAGAGGAGACAGGGAAGGAGAGACCCAGTACTTC
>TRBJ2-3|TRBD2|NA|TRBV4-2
CASSQEGSGSSTDTQYF
TGTGCCAGCAGCCAAGAGGGTAGCGGGAGCTCCACAGATACGCAGTATTTT
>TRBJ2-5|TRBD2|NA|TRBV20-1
CSASRLAGGSQETQYF
TGCAGTGCTAGTCGTCTAGCGGGAGGCTCCCAAGAGACCCAGTACTTC
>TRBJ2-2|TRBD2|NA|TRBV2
CASRSPSGRNTGELFF
TGTGCCAGCAGGTCGCCTAGCGGGAGAAACACCGGGGAGCTGTTTTTT
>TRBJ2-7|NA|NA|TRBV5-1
CASSTGGRGYNEQYF
TGCGCCAGCAGCACCGGAGGAAGGGGCTACAATGAGCAGTACTTC
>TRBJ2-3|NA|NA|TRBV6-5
CARSWDSTDTQYF
TGTGCCCGCAGCTGGGACAGCACAGATACGCAGTATTTT
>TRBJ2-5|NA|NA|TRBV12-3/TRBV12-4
CASSPRAETQYF
TGTGCCAGCAGTCCCCGGGCAGAGACCCAGTACTTC
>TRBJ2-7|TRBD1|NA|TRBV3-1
CASSQPTTGTANRQYF
TGTGCCAGCAGCCAACCCACTACCGGGACAGCCAATCGGCAGTACTTC
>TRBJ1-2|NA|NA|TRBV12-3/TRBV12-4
CASSLDGTYGYTF
TGTGCCAGCAGTTTGGATGGGACTTATGGCTACACCTTC
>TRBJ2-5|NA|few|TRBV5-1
CASSPGTSPWEQYF
TGCGCCAGCAGCCCCGGGACTTCTCCCTGGGAGCAGTACTTC
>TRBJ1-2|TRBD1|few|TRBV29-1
CSVAGGADGYTF
TGCAGCGTTGCAGGGGGCGCAGATGGCTACACCTTC
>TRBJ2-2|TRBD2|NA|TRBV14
CASSYGLAGADGELFF
TGTGCCAGCAGCTACGGACTAGCGGGAGCCGACGGGGAGCTGTTTTTT
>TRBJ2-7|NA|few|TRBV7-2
CASSLDSSGMAQYF
TGTGCCAGCAGTCTCGACTCCTCTGGTATGGCCCAGTACTTC
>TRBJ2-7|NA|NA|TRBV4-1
CASSQPGAGTARAQYF
TGCGCCAGCAGCCAACCCGGGGCAGGGACTGCCCGGGCCCAGTACTTC
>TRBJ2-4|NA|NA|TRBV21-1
CASRGAVLNIQYF
TGTGCCAGCCGAGGGGCCGTTCTCAACATTCAGTACTTC
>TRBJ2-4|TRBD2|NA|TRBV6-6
CASSYSGLDGNIQYF
TGTGCCAGCAGTTACTCGGGACTAGATGGAAACATTCAGTACTTC
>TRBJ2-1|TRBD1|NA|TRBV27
CASSLIGDRADNEQFF
TGTGCCAGCAGTCTAATCGGGGACAGGGCCGACAATGAGCAGTTCTTC
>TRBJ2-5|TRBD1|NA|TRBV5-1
CASSMTGVGETQYF
TGCGCCAGTTCGATGACAGGGGTTGGGGAGACCCAGTACTTC
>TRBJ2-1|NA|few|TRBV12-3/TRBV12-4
CASSLVVGAAYNEQFF
TGTGCCAGCAGTTTAGTGGTGGGAGCGGCCTACAATGAGCAGTTCTTC
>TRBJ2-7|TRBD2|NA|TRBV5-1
CASSLTSGSGYHEQYF
TGCGCCAGCAGCTTGACTAGCGGGAGCGGTTATCACGAGCAGTACTTC
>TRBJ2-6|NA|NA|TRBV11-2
CASGSADSGADVLTF
TGTGCCAGCGGGAGCGCCGACTCTGGGGCCGACGTCCTGACTTTC
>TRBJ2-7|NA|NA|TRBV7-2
CASTLLGPILAYEQYF
TGTGCCAGCACCCTTCTGGGTCCCATATTAGCCTACGAGCAGTACTTC
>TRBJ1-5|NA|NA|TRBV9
CASSVDGGGSNQPQHF
TGTGCCAGCAGCGTAGACGGTGGTGGTAGCAATCAGCCCCAGCATTTT
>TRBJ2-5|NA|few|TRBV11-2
CASSFTGGGETQYF
TGTGCCAGCAGCTTTACCGGGGGAGGAGAGACCCAGTACTTC
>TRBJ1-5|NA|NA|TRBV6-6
CASTGTANQPQHF
TGTGCCAGCACCGGGACGGCGAATCAGCCCCAGCATTTT
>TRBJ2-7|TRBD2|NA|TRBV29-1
CSVRPRLAANEQYF
TGCAGCGTGAGGCCGCGACTAGCGGCAAATGAGCAGTACTTC
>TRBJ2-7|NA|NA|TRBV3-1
CASSQAETMRVSYEQYF
TGTGCCAGCAGCCAAGCTGAAACAATGAGGGTTTCCTACGAGCAGTACTTC
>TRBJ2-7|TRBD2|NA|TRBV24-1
CATSDQGAGESEQYF
TGTGCCACCAGTGATCAAGGAGCGGGAGAGAGCGAGCAGTACTTC
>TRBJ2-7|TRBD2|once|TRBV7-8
CASSFSGSGNYEQYF
TGTGCCAGCAGCTTTAGCGGGAGCGGAAACTACGAGCAGTACTTC
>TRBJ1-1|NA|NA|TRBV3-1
CASSRGLTEAFF
TGTGCCAGCAGCCGGGGCCTCACTGAAGCTTTCTTT
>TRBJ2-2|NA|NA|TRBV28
CASSPGFVTGELFF
TGTGCCAGCAGCCCAGGGTTTGTAACCGGGGAGCTGTTTTTT
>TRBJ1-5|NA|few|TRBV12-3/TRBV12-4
CASSFRPTQPQHF
TGTGCCAGCAGTTTCCGACCCACCCAGCCCCAGCATTTT
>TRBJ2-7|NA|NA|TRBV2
CASRDAGTVDYEQYF
TGTGCCAGCAGGGACGCAGGGACCGTTGACTACGAGCAGTACTTC